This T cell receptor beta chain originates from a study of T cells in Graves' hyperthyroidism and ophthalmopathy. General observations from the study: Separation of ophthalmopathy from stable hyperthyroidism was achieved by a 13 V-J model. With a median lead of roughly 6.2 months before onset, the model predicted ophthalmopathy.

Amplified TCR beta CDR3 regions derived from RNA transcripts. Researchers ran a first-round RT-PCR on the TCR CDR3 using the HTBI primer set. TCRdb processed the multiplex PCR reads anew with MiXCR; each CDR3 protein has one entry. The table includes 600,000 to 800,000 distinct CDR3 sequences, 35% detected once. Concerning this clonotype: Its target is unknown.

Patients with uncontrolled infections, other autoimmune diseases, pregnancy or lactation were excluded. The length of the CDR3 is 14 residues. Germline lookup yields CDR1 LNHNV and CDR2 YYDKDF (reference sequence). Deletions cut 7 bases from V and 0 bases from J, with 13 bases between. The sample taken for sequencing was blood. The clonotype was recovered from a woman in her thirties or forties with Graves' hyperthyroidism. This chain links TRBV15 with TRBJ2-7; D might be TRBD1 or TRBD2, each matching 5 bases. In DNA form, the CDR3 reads TGTGCCACCAAAAGGGACGCACTCTCCTACGAGCAGTACTTC. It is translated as CATKRDALSYEQYF. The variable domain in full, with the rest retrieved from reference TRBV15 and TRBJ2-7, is DAMVIQNPRYQVTQFGKPVTLSCSQTLNHNVMYWYQQKSSQAPKLLFHYYDKDFNNEADTPDNFQSRRPNTSFCFLDIRSPGLGDTAMYLCATKRDALSYEQYFGPGTRLTVT.